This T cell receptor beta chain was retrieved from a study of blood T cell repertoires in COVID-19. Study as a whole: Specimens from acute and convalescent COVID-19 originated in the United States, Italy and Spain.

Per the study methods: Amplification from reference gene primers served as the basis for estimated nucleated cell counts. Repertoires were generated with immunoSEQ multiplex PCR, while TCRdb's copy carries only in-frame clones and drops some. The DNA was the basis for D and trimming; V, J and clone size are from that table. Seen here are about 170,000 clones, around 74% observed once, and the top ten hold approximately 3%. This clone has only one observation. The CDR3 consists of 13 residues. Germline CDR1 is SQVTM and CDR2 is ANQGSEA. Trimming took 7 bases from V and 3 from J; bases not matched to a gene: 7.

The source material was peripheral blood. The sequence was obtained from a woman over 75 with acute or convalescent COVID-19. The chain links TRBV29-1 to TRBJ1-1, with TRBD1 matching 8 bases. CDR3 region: CSGNQGAYTEAFF. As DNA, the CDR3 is TGCAGCGGGAATCAGGGGGCGTACACTGAAGCTTTCTTT. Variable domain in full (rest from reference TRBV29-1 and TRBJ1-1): SAVISQKPSRDICQRGTSLTIQCQVDSQVTMMFWYRQQPGQSLTLIATANQGSEATYESGFVIDKFPISRPNLTFSTLTVSNMSPEDSSIYLCSGNQGAYTEAFFGQGTRLTVV.